A selection of T cell receptor beta chains follows, all from one sample in a study of CD8 T cells in Susac syndrome. Using its own MiXCR run on the immunoSEQ multiplex PCR reads, TCRdb lists one record per CDR3 protein. The profile covers just over 300,000 distinct CDR3 sequences, with 92% appearing a single time and about 0.063% taken by the ten largest. The sample taken for sequencing was CD4+ T cells from PBMCs. These receptors were taken from a human donor with multiple sclerosis. CDR3s include the opening cysteine and the closing phenylalanine or tryptophan. D genes are given only for firm matches. Not every row has a clone size; where given, it reads once, few, many or a size class.

NA	NA	TRBV5-1	TRBJ1-1	CASSLLRWTENTEAFF	TGCGCCAGCAGCTTGTTACGGTGGACTGAGAACACTGAAGCTTTCTTT
NA	NA	TRBV30	TRBJ1-5	CAWSVSGVSNQPQHF	TGTGCCTGGAGTGTTTCAGGGGTTAGCAATCAGCCCCAGCATTTT
NA	NA	TRBV4-3	TRBJ2-1	CASSQEGGRGYGEQFF	TGCGCCAGCAGCCAAGAAGGAGGGAGAGGGTATGGTGAGCAGTTCTTC
NA	once	TRBV15	TRBJ1-2	CATSRDRAQNYGYTF	TGTGCCACCAGCAGAGACCGGGCCCAAAACTATGGCTACACCTTC
TRBD1	NA	TRBV19	TRBJ1-5	CASSDLGQGAVGNQPQHF	TGTGCCAGTAGTGATCTGGGACAGGGGGCTGTAGGCAATCAGCCCCAGCATTTT
NA	NA	TRBV7-2	TRBJ2-3	CASSLAGAEVHTQYF	TGTGCCAGCAGCTTAGCGGGAGCCGAGGTCCATACGCAGTATTTT
NA	NA	TRBV12-3/TRBV12-4	TRBJ1-6	CASRLGVYNSPLHF	TGTGCCAGCAGATTGGGGGTCTATAATTCACCCCTCCACTTT
TRBD1	NA	TRBV7-8	TRBJ1-1	CASSLQGLMNTEAFF	TGTGCCAGCAGCCTACAGGGGTTAATGAACACTGAAGCTTTCTTT
NA	NA	TRBV19	TRBJ2-3	CASSTGNTQYF	TGTGCCAGTAGTACGGGGAATACGCAGTATTTT
NA	NA	TRBV15	TRBJ1-1	CATSRGGVMNTEAFF	TGTGCCACCAGCAGAGGTGGGGTTATGAACACTGAAGCTTTCTTT
NA	NA	TRBV7-9	TRBJ2-1	CASSLQGRAPNEQFF	TGTGCCAGCAGCTTACAGGGGAGGGCCCCCAATGAGCAGTTCTTC
TRBD1	NA	TRBV12-3/TRBV12-4	TRBJ1-3	CASSLGQGADTIYF	TGTGCCAGCAGTTTAGGACAGGGGGCAGACACCATATATTTT
NA	NA	TRBV27	TRBJ2-3	CASSLSRRGRTDTQYF	TGTGCCAGCAGTTTATCGAGGCGGGGCCGCACAGATACGCAGTATTTT
NA	NA	TRBV11-2	TRBJ2-3	CASSLVLNDGEDTQYF	TGTGCCAGCAGCTTAGTACTCAACGACGGGGAGGATACGCAGTATTTT
NA	NA	TRBV6-2/TRBV6-3	TRBJ2-2	CASSWAGRPGELFF	TGTGCCAGCAGTTGGGCCGGCAGGCCCGGGGAGCTGTTTTTT
NA	NA	TRBV5-4	TRBJ1-1	CASSQQLSLPPFEAFF	TGTGCCAGCAGCCAACAGCTCTCCCTGCCCCCTTTTGAAGCTTTCTTT
TRBD2	NA	TRBV29-1	TRBJ2-5	CSVERLAGQETQYF	TGCAGCGTTGAGAGACTAGCGGGACAAGAGACCCAGTACTTC
NA	NA	TRBV11-2	TRBJ2-7	CASSLFGGGRLASEQYF	TGTGCCAGCAGCTTATTCGGGGGCGGTAGGTTGGCGAGCGAGCAGTACTTC
TRBD1	NA	TRBV11-2	TRBJ2-7	CASSSVKGTGRKSSYEQYF	TGTGCCAGCAGCTCAGTAAAAGGGACAGGCCGAAAGAGCTCCTACGAGCAGTACTTC
NA	NA	TRBV10-2	TRBJ2-5	CASRGLGATQETQYF	TGCGCCAGCAGGGGACTCGGGGCCACCCAAGAGACCCAGTACTTC
TRBD2	NA	TRBV5-6	TRBJ2-1	CASSRRGGSSYNEQFF	TGTGCCAGCAGCAGGCGGGGGGGGAGCTCCTACAATGAGCAGTTCTTC
TRBD2	once	TRBV20-1	TRBJ2-7	CSASSGTTYEQYF	TGCAGTGCTTCTAGCGGGACCACCTACGAGCAGTACTTC
NA	NA	TRBV3-1	TRBJ1-1	CASSLTLGRTEAFF	TGTGCCAGCAGCCTAACATTGGGGAGGACTGAAGCTTTCTTT
NA	NA	TRBV5-6	TRBJ1-1	CASSLESGSHMNTEAFF	TGTGCCAGCAGCTTGGAAAGCGGCAGTCACATGAACACTGAAGCTTTCTTT
TRBD1	NA	TRBV6-2/TRBV6-3	TRBJ2-2	CASSYISRQGRLLTGELFF	TGTGCCAGCAGTTACATCAGCCGACAGGGAAGATTACTCACCGGGGAGCTGTTTTTT
TRBD1	NA	TRBV11-2	TRBJ2-7	CASSPEGTGIYEQYF	TGTGCCAGCAGCCCAGAAGGGACAGGGATCTACGAGCAGTACTTC
NA	NA	TRBV2	TRBJ1-2	CASRGLGTRVRGYTF	TGTGCCAGCAGAGGCTTGGGGACAAGGGTGAGGGGCTACACCTTC
TRBD2	NA	TRBV7-2	TRBJ2-1	CASSLLAGGPGGDEQFF	TGTGCCAGCAGCTTACTGGCGGGAGGGCCGGGGGGGGATGAGCAGTTCTTC
TRBD1	NA	TRBV19	TRBJ1-5	CASSIGQGGQPQHF	TGTGCCAGTAGTATAGGCCAGGGGGGTCAGCCCCAGCATTTT
TRBD1	NA	TRBV25-1	TRBJ1-2	CASSEVDRDYGYTF	TGTGCCAGCAGTGAAGTAGACAGGGACTATGGCTACACCTTC
NA	few	TRBV6-5	TRBJ2-7	CASSPRGLGYEQYF	TGTGCCAGCAGTCCCAGGGGACTGGGGTACGAGCAGTACTTC
NA	NA	TRBV12-3/TRBV12-4	TRBJ1-5	CASSGGTRGHQPQHF	TGTGCCAGCAGTGGCGGGACACGGGGGCATCAGCCCCAGCATTTT
NA	NA	TRBV5-1	TRBJ1-1	CATPHRNTEAFF	TGCGCCACTCCTCACCGGAACACTGAAGCTTTCTTT
TRBD2	NA	TRBV12-3/TRBV12-4	TRBJ2-2	CASSWTSGDYTGELFF	TGTGCCAGCAGTTGGACTAGCGGGGACTACACCGGGGAGCTGTTTTTT
TRBD2	NA	TRBV7-3	TRBJ2-3	CASSAEGRGGTDTQYF	TGTGCCAGCAGCGCAGAGGGGCGGGGGGGCACAGATACGCAGTATTTT
TRBD1	NA	TRBV18	TRBJ1-2	CASSPDRAHRYGYTF	TGTGCCAGCTCACCAGACAGGGCCCACCGCTATGGCTACACCTTC
TRBD1	NA	TRBV12-3/TRBV12-4	TRBJ1-1	CASSLRGVTGWSRNTEAFF	TGTGCCAGCAGTTTAAGGGGGGTGACAGGGTGGTCGAGGAACACTGAAGCTTTCTTT
NA	NA	TRBV7-8	TRBJ1-2	CASSLGRSYGYTF	TGTGCCAGCAGCTTAGGGAGGAGCTATGGCTACACCTTC
NA	NA	TRBV12-3/TRBV12-4	TRBJ2-7	CASKLDRSQYF	TGTGCCAGCAAGCTGGACAGATCGCAGTACTTC
NA	NA	TRBV20-1	TRBJ2-5	CSAKDGVKTQYF	TGCAGTGCCAAAGACGGGGTAAAGACCCAGTACTTC
TRBD1	NA	TRBV6-1	TRBJ1-5	CASRWTGGSNQPQHF	TGTGCCAGCAGGTGGACAGGGGGAAGCAATCAGCCCCAGCATTTT
TRBD1	NA	TRBV4-1	TRBJ1-4	CASSSRTGGWTNEKLFF	TGCGCCAGCAGCTCCCGGACAGGAGGCTGGACTAATGAAAAACTGTTTTTT
TRBD1	NA	TRBV19	TRBJ1-5	CASTPDRSGQPQHF	TGTGCCAGTACCCCGGACAGGTCGGGTCAGCCCCAGCATTTT